This T cell receptor beta chain was retrieved from a study of glioma-infiltrating T cells. Regarding the study as a whole: Above-expected tissue-blood divergence occurred in all gliomas, most in low-grade ones.

Amplification of TCR alpha and beta CDR3 regions from RNA used iRepertoire nested multiplex PCR. Via MiXCR, TCRdb re-called the multiplex PCR reads, giving one row per CDR3 protein. This table has about 130,000 distinct CDR3 sequences, approximately 24% appearing once. This clonotype was picked up many times. Its antigen remains unidentified. Sequencing was done on a sample of glioma tissue, nonneoplastic brain tissue, or PBMCs (not recorded which). The sequence derives from a human donor with low-grade glioma or glioblastoma, undergoing nonglioma brain surgery, or in good health (not recorded which).

The DNA of the CDR3 is TGCAGTGCTAGAAAGTTGTCAGGGGGATTGGAAGGCTACACCTTC. Its translation is CSARKLSGGLEGYTF. This chain links TRBV20-1 with TRBJ1-2, with 7 nucleotides matching TRBD1. V lost 2 bases and J lost 8; bases outside the gene matches: 14. This CDR3 comprises 15 residues. Germline assignment: CDR1 DFQATT and CDR2 SNEGSKA (reference sequence).